The 11 T cell receptor beta chains given below trace back to one sample, sequenced in a study of T cell responses to AZD1222 COVID-19 vaccine. Profiled with immunoSEQ multiplex PCR; TCRdb holds only in-frame clones, not every one. This sample has about 110,000 clones; about 90% occur once, and the top ten carry 3.2%. Sequencing was performed on peripheral blood, taken on day 0 of AZD1222 vaccination. The receptors stem from an adult in good health.

V is TRBV27 and J is TRBJ2-7, with D uncertain. Germline values: CDR1 MNHEY, CDR2 SMNVEV (reference sequence). There are 14 residues in the CDR3. V lost 0 bases, J lost 4 bases, and 10 bases lay in between. The CDR3 spells CASSLSPRQYEQYF. In DNA, the CDR3 is TGTGCCAGCAGTTTATCCCCTCGTCAGTACGAGCAGTACTTC.

V is TRBV28 and J is TRBJ2-7, with D uncertain. V was pared by 9 bases and J by 2 bases, with 14 bases between. The CDR3 runs to 13 residues. CDR1 and CDR2 from the germline V gene are MDHEN and SYDVKM. This CDR3 is CASGAPPAYEQYF. The CDR3 region has the DNA TGTGCCAGTGGTGCCCCCCCGGCCTACGAGCAGTACTTC.

This rearrangement joins TRBV7-2 to TRBJ1-1; 7 bases match TRBD1. V lost 6 bases to trimming and J lost 9 bases; unmatched junction nucleotides: 7. This CDR3 region has 12 residues. Per germline, CDR1 SGHTA and CDR2 FQGNSA. DNA for the CDR3: TGTGCCAGCAGACCCGGGACAGAAAAAGCTTTCTTT. This codes for CASRPGTEKAFF.

The sample holds one count of this clone. This chain connects TRBV27 to TRBJ1-6; D unresolved. The V gene lost 5 bases and the J gene lost 0 bases, with 5 bases spanning the gap. The CDR3 length is 14 residues. Per germline, CDR1 MNHEY and CDR2 SMNVEV (reference sequence). The CDR3 DNA sequence: TGTGCCAGCAGTCTGAGCTCCTATAATTCACCCCTCCACTTT. It specifies CASSLSSYNSPLHF.

The chain combines TRBV28 with TRBJ1-4, with a weak D call TRBD1 (5 bases). In germline, CDR1 is MDHEN, CDR2 SYDVKM. Trimming stripped 6 bases from V and 3 bases from J, with 11 bases between. The CDR3 is made up of 14 amino acids. This CDR3 reads CASRWGFANEKLFF. CDR3 bases: TGTGCCAGCAGGTGGGGGTTTGCTAATGAAAAACTGTTTTTT.

V gene TRBV28 combines with J gene TRBJ2-4, with D perhaps TRBD2 (6 bases). With 6 bases removed from V and 8 bases from J, the gap between germline ends came to 20 bases. Per germline, CDR1 MDHEN and CDR2 SYDVKM. This CDR3 contains 15 residues. The CDR3 loop reads CASRTSSRGVYIQYF. CDR3 DNA: TGTGCCAGCAGAACTAGCTCCCGCGGGGTGTACATTCAGTACTTC.

The count of this clone is one. The germline gene is not matched at one end of the junction; a read error may be the cause. The V gene is TRBV11-2, the J gene TRBJ2-4; D is uncertain. The CDR3 totals 13 residues. Germline CDR1 SGHAT, CDR2 FQNNGV. The CDR3 here is CASSVTFRPGLHF. The CDR3 coding sequence is TGTGCCAGCAGCGTCACGTTTAGGCCTGGTCTCCACTTC.

J is TRBJ1-1 and V is TRBV29-1; 7 positions agree with TRBD1. Germline V gene lookup returns CDR1 SQVTM and CDR2 ANQGSEA. Unmatched junction bases numbered 4, after V lost 3 bases and J lost 3 bases. This CDR3 spans 13 amino acids. The CDR3 sequence: CSVEEGGDTEAFF. In DNA form, the CDR3 reads TGCAGCGTTGAGGAAGGGGGCGACACTGAAGCTTTCTTT.

This rearrangement joins TRBV2 to TRBJ1-5; no definite D call. With 5 bases removed from V and 6 bases from J, the gap between germline ends came to 11 bases. CDR1 and CDR2 from the germline V gene are SNHLY and FYNNEI. CDR3 length: 13 amino acids. The CDR3 bases are TGTGCCAGCAGTTTTAACCCAGGTCAGCCCCAGCATTTT. This gives the protein CASSFNPGQPQHF.

V and J are TRBV14 and TRBJ1-1, with D hard to call. The V and J ends lost 5 bases and 1 base respectively, with 8 bases between them. The CDR3 totals 13 residues. Germline loops: CDR1 SGHDN, CDR2 FVKESK. The CDR3 region is CASSATKNTEAFF. In DNA, the CDR3 is TGTGCCAGCAGCGCGACGAAGAACACTGAAGCTTTCTTT.

The rearrangement joins TRBV3-1 (or the pseudogene TRBV3-2) to TRBJ1-1; D not resolved. Germline V gives CDR1 LGHDT, CDR2 YNNKEL (reference sequence). The V and J ends lost 1 base and 5 bases respectively, with 14 bases between them. CDR3 length: 15 residues. CDR3 nucleotides: TGTGCCAGCAGCCAAGGATTAGGCGGGAGGACTGAAGCTTTCTTT. Translation gives CASSQGLGGRTEAFF.